This record covers a single TCR beta chain. What it binds is unknown. PCR amplification relied on 60 Vbeta primers (plus 13 Jbeta primers). TCRdb's copy holds only in-frame clones and misses some; the assay was immunoSEQ multiplex PCR. Here the sample spans 78,000 or so clones, roughly 65% being singletons. Between the trimmed V and J ends, which lost 6 bases and 0 bases, there was a span of 12 bases. CDR1 LNHDA and CDR2 SQIVND come from the germline V gene (reference sequence). CDR3 length: 15 residues. This sample was taken from a study of cytomegalovirus exposure and HLA in healthy donors. Overall study: Researchers previously reported finding roughly 120 million unique TCR beta sequences from roughly 170 million T cells. Early on, a data release was issued that held roughly 80 million unique TCRs from HLA-typed donors. General observations from the study: In an earlier analysis, productive rearrangement rates for most beta V segments clustered near 90% or 30%.

Sequenced material: PBMCs. V and J are TRBV19 and TRBJ1-3; unclear D gene. The sequence came from a male donor in good health and CMV-seropositive. In DNA, the CDR3 is TGTGCCAGTAGCCCACTGGTGTCCTCTGGAAACACCATATATTTT. This encodes CASSPLVSSGNTIYF.